This TCR beta chain was recorded in a study of T cells in Graves' hyperthyroidism and ophthalmopathy (dated by TCRdb to between 2019 and 2020). A note on the overall study: Peripheral blood was sampled at the time of initial diagnosis, prior to any treatment. A discovery cohort of about a hundred patients, approximately 45 with Graves' ophthalmopathy and 55 to 65 with stable Graves' hyperthyroidism, was used to find distinguishing TCR V-J signatures. An independent validation cohort of fewer than 20 hyperthyroidism patients and approximately 15 patients who later progressed to ophthalmopathy tested prospective prediction of ophthalmopathy. The 100 discovery patients were divided at random into training and test sets in a 7:3 ratio. The study also compared thyroid tissue and blood T-cell repertoires from five or six Graves' hyperthyroidism patients. Following sampling, methimazole starting at 30 mg daily was given to hyperthyroidism patients, and high-dose intravenous methylprednisolone was given to ophthalmopathy patients. TCR Vbeta CDR3 sequencing of roughly 140 peripheral blood samples (over 40 ophthalmopathy, approximately 80 hyperthyroidism and approximately 17 progressor patients) is reported in the paper.

Study-wide conclusions, independent of this receptor: Blood samples also contained most of the expanded thyroid clonotypes (frequency above 0.001), which suggests that blood repertoires may reflect thyroid immune responses. In validation, the model predicted progression to ophthalmopathy a median of about 6 months before onset, with around 70% sensitivity and 72.22% specificity. A 13 V-J signature model separated ophthalmopathy from stable hyperthyroidism, with nearly 90% sensitivity and approximately 81% specificity in cross-validation and 80%/75% in testing. No statistical method was used to fix the sample size in advance, and group allocation was not hidden from the investigators.

The CDR3 measures 15 amino acids from cysteine to phenylalanine. The only DNA kept is the CDR3, 45 bases in frame from the first base. V is trimmed back by 2 bases and J by 9 bases, and the junction contains 11 bases that no gene match accounts for. CDR1 and CDR2 are drawn from the germline V gene: MDHEN, SYDVKM. Many counts were recorded for this clonotype. The target of this receptor is not known. The input lacks base qualities; no much larger clone sits a single base away. TCR beta CDR3 regions were amplified from RNA transcripts. The TCR CDR3 was subjected to a first round of RT-PCR using the HTBI primer set and the Qiagen OneStep RT-PCR kit. A second multiplex PCR round built the libraries, followed by size selection and purification. The libraries were sequenced on an Illumina HiSeq2000 using paired-end 100 bp reads. The original methods were these. SOAPnuke was used to process the raw data, with reads discarded if the reads contained adapters or uncalled bases, had a mean Phred below 15, or lacked an exact constant-primer or identifier match. High-quality paired reads were merged using COPE v1.2.5, and each unique nucleotide sequence was defined as a clonotype. MiTCR v1.1 was used to align the clonotypes against IMGT TRBV, TRBD and TRBJ reference segments. The analysis was restricted to V-J combinations with a frequency above 0.0001, which together covered 99% to 99.2% of the repertoires. A TCS score was defined as the ratio between F50 (clonal expansion) and ExV (chaos), using BLOSUM62-based TCRdist between CDR3 peptides within each V-J. Welch's t-statistics and random forest reduced around 510 V-J features to 10 to 15, which were used in a naive Bayes classifier (R e1071). TCRdb redid the processing of the public reads, applying fastp at Q25 and MiXCR, and retained in-frame beta chains. Under each unique CDR3 protein, matching rows form one entry showing the most common genes and DNA. These V and J calls originate from TCRdb's pipeline instead of the authors' own analysis. Across this sample there are about 640,000 distinct CDR3 sequences, with less than 25% seen only once. About 34% of the sample is in the top ten clones.

Ophthalmopathy patients had moderately to severely active disease, Clinical Activity Score of at least 3, NOSPECS grade of at least 4, and duration under 3 months. Any patient with an uncontrolled infection, another autoimmune disease, pregnancy or lactation was excluded. Diagnoses were based on clinical symptoms, serum thyroxine and TRAb, thyroid ultrasound and orbital computed tomography. Ficoll-Paque density gradient centrifugation was used to isolate PBMCs from about 10 ml of fresh peripheral blood. Total RNA was extracted using Trizol reagent, and RNA quality was assessed on an Agilent 2100 Bioanalyzer.

The receptor was isolated from a man younger than 40 with Graves' ophthalmopathy. Sequenced sample: blood. The chain couples TRBV28 to TRBJ2-5; 8 central bases correspond to TRBD1. The nucleotide sequence reads as follows: TGTGCCAGCAGTTTAGCCTCGACAGGGGTCGCGCCCCAGTACTTC. It is translated as CASSLASTGVAPQYF.